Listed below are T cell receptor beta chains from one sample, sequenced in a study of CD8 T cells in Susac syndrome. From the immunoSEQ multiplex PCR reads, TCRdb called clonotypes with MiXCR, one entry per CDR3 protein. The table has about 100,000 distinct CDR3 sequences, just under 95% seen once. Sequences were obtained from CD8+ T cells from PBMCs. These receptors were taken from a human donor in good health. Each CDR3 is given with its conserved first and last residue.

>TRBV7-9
CASSLDTTGNQPQHF
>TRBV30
CAWSVWTGNTEAFF
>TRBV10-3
CAISGTGDWNTEAFF
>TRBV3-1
CASSPGGLAYNEQFF
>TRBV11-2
CASSERTDRGEETQYF
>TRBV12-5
CASGLVDPGGADTEAFF
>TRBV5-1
CASTGGPAELAF
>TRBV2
CASRFGWGTEAFF
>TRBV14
CASRTVGEQYF
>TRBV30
CAWTRDVNTEAFF
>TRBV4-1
CASSQDFRQGLYGYTF
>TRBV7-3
CASSLLGGEGYTF
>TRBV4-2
CASSQDDFFWGGVGKNIQYF
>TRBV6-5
CASSPYSTDTQYF
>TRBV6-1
CASSEVIGGEGDEQYF